This T cell receptor beta chain was profiled in a study of T-cell reconstitution after alpha-beta-depleted transplantation in children. The CDR3 spans 15 residues. CDR1 and CDR2 (germline): SGHRS, YFSETQ. Study-level findings and limits: The main origin of T-cell counts and diversity one year after transplant was newly produced T cells.

Preparation of the TCRbeta library used unique molecular identifiers. TCRdb itself ran the PCR reads through MiXCR, one entry per CDR3 protein. The table lists about 16,000 distinct CDR3 sequences, roughly 8.2% of them singletons. Turning to this clonotype: What it binds is not known. The junction and the germline gene differ at one end; a read error may be behind it.

The specimen was PBMCs, mostly from graft donor cells, collected 60 days after TCRalphabeta/CD19-depleted stem cell transplant. The chain carries TRBV5-1 and TRBJ2-7, with 7 bases matching TRBD2. The receptor comes from a boy in the first two years of life who had a stem cell transplant for Wiskott-Aldrich syndrome, so the T cells may come from the graft donor. The CDR3 DNA reads as TGCGCCAGCAGCTTGGCGCCGCGGGAGACCTACGAGCGGTACTTC. Protein sequence: CASSLAPRETYERYF.